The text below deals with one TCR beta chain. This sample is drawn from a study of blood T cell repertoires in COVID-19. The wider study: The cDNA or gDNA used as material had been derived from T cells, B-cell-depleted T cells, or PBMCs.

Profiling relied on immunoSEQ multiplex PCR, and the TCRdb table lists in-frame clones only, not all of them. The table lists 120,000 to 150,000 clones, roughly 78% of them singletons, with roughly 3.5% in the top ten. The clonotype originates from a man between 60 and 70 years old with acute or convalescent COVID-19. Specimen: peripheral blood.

The chain's CDR3 is CASSFGGQGNEKLFF. The CDR3, as DNA: TGTGCCAGCAGTTTCGGGGGGCAGGGCAATGAAAAACTGTTTTTT. The chain has TRBV28 and TRBJ1-4, with D tentatively TRBD1 (6 bases). CDR3 length: 15 residues. In germline, CDR1 is MDHEN, CDR2 SYDVKM. V was trimmed by 3 bases and J by 5 bases, leaving 13 bases between them.